A selection of T cell receptor beta chains follows, all from one sample in a study of control samples from healthy donors and cancer patients. Measured with immunoSEQ multiplex PCR; TCRdb has only the in-frame clones, and not every one. The data show 100,000 to 150,000 clones, more than 80% seen once. Sequenced material: blood. These receptors all stem from a man aged 18 to 29 in good health. CDR3s include the opening cysteine and the closing phenylalanine or tryptophan. D genes are given only for firm matches. A clone size is listed for some rows: how often the clone was seen (once, few, many), or a class if it is expanded.

d_call,clone_size,j_call,v_call,cdr3_aa,cdr3_nt
-,-,TRBJ2-5,TRBV5-4,CASSTLTSRETQYF,TGTGCCAGCAGCACCCTGACTAGTCGAGAGACCCAGTACTTC
TRBD2,-,TRBJ2-4,TRBV19,CASRRGAGDIQYF,TGTGCCAGCAGGCGGGGGGCCGGGGACATTCAGTACTTC
-,-,TRBJ1-1,TRBV15,CATSRDPLGSEAFF,TGTGCCACCAGCAGAGATCCTCTCGGCTCTGAAGCTTTCTTT
TRBD2,-,TRBJ2-2,TRBV11-3,CASSLGGRGRRNTGELFF,TGTGCCAGCAGCTTAGGAGGGAGGGGCAGACGGAACACCGGGGAGCTGTTTTTT
-,-,TRBJ2-1,TRBV5-6,CASSFGIREFEQFF,TGTGCCAGCAGCTTTGGGATTCGGGAGTTTGAGCAGTTCTTC
TRBD2,-,TRBJ2-2,TRBV11-2,CASSFSGGHTGELFF,TGTGCCAGCAGCTTTAGCGGGGGGCACACCGGGGAGCTGTTTTTT
-,-,TRBJ2-1,TRBV5-8,CASSLWLGDFGEQFF,TGTGCCAGCAGCTTGTGGCTAGGGGATTTTGGTGAGCAGTTCTTC
TRBD2,-,TRBJ2-3,TRBV2,CASTLAGRPTDTQYF,TGTGCCAGCACCCTAGCGGGGCGTCCCACAGATACGCAGTATTTT
-,-,TRBJ2-1,TRBV3-1/TRBV3-2,CASSPRPNEQFF,TGTGCCAGCAGCCCGCGGCCCAATGAGCAGTTCTTC
TRBD1,-,TRBJ1-5,TRBV28,CASSRTGVQPQHF,TGTGCCAGCAGTCGGACAGGGGTACAGCCCCAGCATTTT
-,-,TRBJ2-1,TRBV3-1/TRBV3-2,CASSHPSARCGEQFF,TGTGCCAGCAGCCACCCAAGCGCTCGGTGCGGTGAGCAGTTCTTC
-,-,TRBJ2-5,TRBV2,CASRRPGETQYF,TGTGCCAGCAGAAGGCCCGGGGAGACCCAGTACTTC
-,-,TRBJ2-5,TRBV3-1/TRBV3-2,CASLGTSQETQYF,TGTGCCAGCCTCGGGACCTCGCAAGAGACCCAGTACTTC
-,-,TRBJ2-2,TRBV27,CASSGLPSANTGELFF,TGTGCCAGCAGTGGACTACCCTCAGCGAACACCGGGGAGCTGTTTTTT
-,-,TRBJ2-2,TRBV6-5,CAKAGAQGGGELFF,TGTGCCAAAGCGGGGGCCCAGGGGGGCGGGGAGCTGTTTTTT
-,-,TRBJ2-4,TRBV5-1,CASSLGPAKNIQYF,TGCGCCAGCAGCTTGGGACCTGCCAAAAACATTCAGTACTTC
-,-,TRBJ2-1,TRBV30,CAWTRGAGYNEQFF,TGTGCCTGGACTCGGGGCGCGGGCTACAATGAGCAGTTCTTC
-,once,TRBJ2-1,TRBV7-2,CASSPQGFEQFF,TGTGCCAGCAGCCCCCAGGGTTTTGAGCAGTTCTTC
TRBD2,-,TRBJ2-1,TRBV7-9,CASASGTNNEQFF,TGTGCCAGTGCTAGCGGGACAAACAATGAGCAGTTCTTC
-,once,TRBJ1-1,TRBV7-9,CASSLGTAEAFF,TGTGCCAGCAGCTTGGGGACCGCTGAAGCTTTCTTT
TRBD1,-,TRBJ2-1,TRBV7-3,CASSASQGASYNEQFF,TGTGCCAGCAGCGCCTCTCAGGGGGCGTCATACAATGAGCAGTTCTTC
TRBD1,-,TRBJ1-2,TRBV29-1,CSVEYSPGQIGGYTF,TGCAGCGTTGAATATTCGCCGGGACAGATCGGTGGCTACACCTTC
-,-,TRBJ2-1,TRBV9,CASSVGTPYNEQFF,TGTGCCAGCAGCGTAGGGACACCTTACAATGAGCAGTTCTTC
TRBD2,-,TRBJ2-2,TRBV3-1/TRBV3-2,CASSQVGLAGGHTGELFF,TGTGCCAGCAGCCAAGTGGGACTAGCGGGGGGGCACACCGGGGAGCTGTTTTTT
-,-,TRBJ2-5,TRBV7-2,CASSFNYGETQYF,TGTGCCAGCAGCTTCAATTACGGAGAGACCCAGTACTTC
TRBD2,-,TRBJ2-3,TRBV29-1,CSVETSGGLTDTQYF,TGCAGCGTTGAAACTAGCGGGGGCCTCACAGATACGCAGTATTTT
TRBD1,-,TRBJ1-4,TRBV2,CASRFMTGGEEKLFF,TGTGCCAGCAGGTTTATGACAGGGGGCGAGGAAAAACTGTTTTTT
-,-,TRBJ2-7,TRBV2,CASSDGYEQYF,TGTGCCAGCAGTGACGGCTACGAGCAGTACTTC
-,-,TRBJ2-2,TRBV11-1,CASSSTRDGGELFF,TGTGCCAGCAGCTCGACCCGGGACGGCGGGGAGCTGTTTTTT
-,-,TRBJ1-1,TRBV19,CASSPRQVPGSAFF,TGTGCCAGTAGTCCCAGACAGGTCCCGGGGTCGGCTTTCTTT
TRBD2,-,TRBJ2-1,TRBV7-3,CASTLAGSSYNEQFF,TGTGCCAGCACCCTAGCGGGAAGCTCCTACAATGAGCAGTTCTTC
TRBD2,-,TRBJ2-5,TRBV18,CASSPAGGQKAETQYF,TGTGCCAGCTCCCCAGCGGGGGGCCAGAAGGCGGAGACCCAGTACTTC
-,few,TRBJ2-5,TRBV2,CASSVAGSLETQYF,TGTGCCAGCAGTGTGGCAGGTTCCTTGGAGACCCAGTACTTC
TRBD2,once,TRBJ2-3,TRBV3-1/TRBV3-2,CASSQEGGTSGPERNTQYF,TGTGCCAGCAGCCAAGAGGGAGGGACTAGCGGTCCTGAGCGGAATACGCAGTATTTT
-,-,TRBJ1-2,TRBV6-5,CASSYGGASNYGYTF,TGTGCCAGCAGTTACGGGGGGGCTTCTAACTATGGCTACACCTTC